These T cell receptor beta chains were read from a single sample in a study of blood T cells in healthy people across ages. TCRdb independently ran MiXCR on the 5' RACE reads; one entry per CDR3 protein. The sample has around 1,100,000 distinct CDR3 sequences; around two fifths are singletons. Sequencing used blood. These receptors originate from a man aged 18 to 29 in good health. The CDR3 runs from the conserved cysteine through the conserved F or W. D genes are given only for firm matches. Rows give clone size only sometimes, using once, few, many, or a class for an expanded clone.

TRBJ1-1,NA,TRBD1,TRBV28,CASSSAGAQGFGTEAFF,TGTGCCAGCAGTTCCGCCGGGGCACAGGGGTTTGGCACTGAAGCTTTCTTT
TRBJ2-5,NA,NA,TRBV20-1,CSAWGTEETQYF,TGCAGTGCTTGGGGGACTGAAGAGACCCAGTACTTC
TRBJ1-5,NA,NA,TRBV2,CASSDSWGAWQPQHF,TGTGCCAGCAGTGATAGTTGGGGCGCCTGGCAGCCCCAGCATTTT
TRBJ1-5,NA,NA,TRBV4-1,CTSSPQGVDNQPQHF,TGCACCAGCAGCCCACAGGGTGTAGACAATCAGCCCCAGCATTTT
TRBJ2-5,NA,NA,TRBV9,CASSVDWGIGETQYF,TGTGCCAGCAGCGTAGATTGGGGAATAGGAGAGACCCAGTACTTC
TRBJ1-5,NA,TRBD1,TRBV27,CASRADRAWGQPQHF,TGTGCCAGCAGAGCCGACAGGGCCTGGGGTCAGCCCCAGCATTTT
TRBJ2-7,many,TRBD1,TRBV6-5,CASSYSRQGDLEQYF,TGTGCCAGCAGTTACTCGAGACAGGGGGATCTCGAGCAGTACTTC
TRBJ1-2,NA,NA,TRBV3-1,CASSQEGRFTYGYTF,TGTGCCAGCAGCCAAGAAGGCAGATTTACCTATGGCTACACCTTC
TRBJ2-1,many,TRBD1,TRBV7-6,CASSFGQGSYNEQFF,TGTGCCAGCAGCTTTGGACAGGGCTCCTACAATGAGCAGTTCTTC
TRBJ2-5,NA,NA,TRBV10-3,CAISEGVSGGETQYF,TGTGCCATCAGTGAAGGGGTGTCAGGAGGGGAGACCCAGTACTTC
TRBJ2-7,NA,NA,TRBV6-6,CASSSDRRGAYEQYF,TGTGCCAGCAGTTCCGATCGCAGGGGTGCCTACGAGCAGTACTTC
TRBJ1-1,NA,NA,TRBV27,CASSSRTANMNTEAFF,TGTGCCAGCAGTTCCCGGACAGCGAACATGAACACTGAAGCTTTCTTT
TRBJ1-2,NA,TRBD1,TRBV2,CASTGTGLNYGYTF,TGTGCCAGCACCGGGACAGGGTTGAACTATGGCTACACCTTC
TRBJ1-5,NA,NA,TRBV20-1,CSATIGGIYSNQPQHF,TGCAGTGCCACAATCGGCGGGATTTATAGCAATCAGCCCCAGCATTTT
TRBJ2-1,NA,TRBD1,TRBV15,CATSRGQQDRASWFF,TGTGCCACCAGCAGAGGCCAGCAGGACAGGGCGTCATGGTTCTTC
TRBJ1-2,few,NA,TRBV2,CASSANNNYGYTF,TGTGCCAGCAGTGCGAACAATAACTATGGCTACACCTTC
TRBJ2-1,NA,NA,TRBV29-1,CSVRGRSSYNEQFF,TGCAGCGTGCGCGGACGGAGCTCCTACAATGAGCAGTTCTTC
TRBJ1-1,few,TRBD1,TRBV20-1,CSAKQGAEGNTEAFF,TGCAGTGCAAAACAGGGGGCTGAGGGGAACACTGAAGCTTTCTTT
TRBJ2-5,NA,TRBD1,TRBV27,CASRYTGGSVQYF,TGTGCCAGCAGGTATACAGGGGGCTCGGTGCAGTACTTC
TRBJ1-1,NA,TRBD1,TRBV5-1,CASSYGQAVGIAFF,TGCGCCAGCAGCTACGGACAGGCGGTGGGAATAGCTTTCTTT
TRBJ2-7,NA,TRBD1,TRBV2,CASSSSDRQGENSNSYEQYF,TGTGCCAGCAGTTCCTCCGACAGACAGGGGGAAAACTCGAATTCCTACGAGCAGTACTTC
TRBJ1-3,NA,NA,TRBV13,CASSLEGSLGDTIYF,TGTGCCAGCAGCTTAGAAGGGAGTTTAGGAGACACCATATATTTT
TRBJ2-4,NA,NA,TRBV15,CATSSPLTKNIQYF,TGTGCCACCAGCAGCCCCCTAACCAAAAACATTCAGTACTTC
TRBJ1-6,NA,NA,TRBV9,CASSGGGSPLHF,TGTGCCAGCAGCGGCGGGGGGTCACCCCTCCACTTT
TRBJ1-1,NA,TRBD1,TRBV6-1,CAREPLRTGRSYAEAFF,TGTGCCAGAGAACCTTTACGGACAGGGAGATCGTACGCTGAAGCTTTCTTT
TRBJ1-2,NA,NA,TRBV2,CAARGRDGYTF,TGTGCCGCGCGGGGGAGGGATGGCTACACCTTC
TRBJ1-5,many,NA,TRBV12-3/TRBV12-4,CASSLGRVSNQPQHF,TGTGCCAGCAGTTTAGGTCGGGTGAGCAATCAGCCCCAGCATTTT
TRBJ1-1,NA,NA,TRBV11-1,CASSFLGGMNTEAFF,TGTGCCAGCAGCTTTCTCGGGGGAATGAACACTGAAGCTTTCTTT
TRBJ1-4,few,NA,TRBV18,CASSPSGVWTNEKLFF,TGTGCCAGCTCACCATCAGGGGTTTGGACTAATGAAAAACTGTTTTTT
TRBJ1-2,few,NA,TRBV10-3,CATREGVHGYTF,TGTGCCACGAGGGAGGGGGTTCATGGCTACACCTTC
TRBJ1-1,NA,NA,TRBV20-1,CSARKDGNAEAFF,TGCAGTGCTAGGAAGGACGGGAACGCTGAAGCTTTCTTT
TRBJ1-2,few,NA,TRBV20-1,CSARDGNNYGYTF,TGCAGTGCTAGAGACGGGAACAACTATGGCTACACCTTC
TRBJ2-5,once,NA,TRBV5-1,CASSLEVLNGHEQYF,TGCGCCAGCAGCTTGGAGGTTTTGAACGGCCATGAGCAGTACTTC
TRBJ2-7,few,NA,TRBV4-1,CASSQDKGRDGSYEQYF,TGCGCCAGCAGCCAAGATAAAGGCCGGGACGGATCCTACGAGCAGTACTTC
TRBJ1-2,few,NA,TRBV5-1,CASSFEDSQTYGYTF,TGCGCCAGCAGCTTCGAGGACAGCCAGACCTATGGCTACACCTTC
TRBJ2-3,NA,NA,TRBV4-3,CASSQGFGVADTQYF,TGCGCCAGCAGCCAAGGATTCGGGGTAGCAGATACGCAGTATTTT
TRBJ1-3,NA,NA,TRBV5-6,CASSNRESSGNTIYF,TGTGCCAGCTCAAACAGGGAGAGCTCTGGAAACACCATATATTTT
TRBJ2-3,NA,NA,TRBV28,CASSFSPGEGTDTQYF,TGTGCCAGCAGTTTTTCTCCGGGGGAAGGCACAGATACGCAGTATTTT
TRBJ2-7,NA,TRBD1,TRBV7-9,CASSRLTRTGQYF,TGTGCCAGCAGCCGATTAACAAGGACAGGGCAGTACTTC
TRBJ2-1,few,NA,TRBV4-2,CASSQDWGTRGPEQFF,TGTGCCAGCAGCCAAGATTGGGGCACTAGGGGCCCTGAGCAGTTCTTC
TRBJ1-2,few,NA,TRBV6-1,CASSERLNYGYTF,TGTGCCAGCTCCGAACGCCTCAACTATGGCTACACCTTC
TRBJ2-5,few,NA,TRBV2,CASSETPGATYF,TGTGCCAGCAGTGAAACACCCGGGGCAACGTACTTC
TRBJ1-5,NA,NA,TRBV9,CASSPGDSKQPQHF,TGTGCCAGCAGCCCAGGGGATAGCAAGCAGCCCCAGCATTTT
TRBJ1-1,many,TRBD1,TRBV5-6,CASSSGQGSTEAFF,TGTGCCAGCAGCAGCGGACAGGGGAGCACTGAAGCTTTCTTT
TRBJ1-2,few,NA,TRBV20-1,CSANTGAGGNYGYTF,TGCAGTGCCAACACGGGAGCGGGGGGTAACTATGGCTACACCTTC
TRBJ2-3,many,TRBD2,TRBV29-1,CSVEEGGTDTQYF,TGCAGCGTTGAAGAGGGGGGGACAGATACGCAGTATTTT
TRBJ1-6,NA,NA,TRBV2,CASSDIGGALNSPLHF,TGTGCCAGCAGTGATATCGGGGGCGCACTCAATTCACCCCTCCACTTT
TRBJ2-5,NA,NA,TRBV28,CASSLGVGDNEQYF,TGTGCCAGCAGTTTAGGGGTAGGGGACAATGAGCAGTACTTC
TRBJ1-5,NA,NA,TRBV28,CASSPRGAPNQPQHF,TGTGCCAGCAGCCCCCGGGGCGCCCCAAATCAGCCCCAGCATTTT
TRBJ2-3,NA,TRBD2,TRBV7-9,CASSLWYYPSGDTDTQYF,TGTGCCAGCAGCTTATGGTATTATCCTAGCGGGGACACAGATACGCAGTATTTT
TRBJ2-1,many,TRBD1,TRBV20-1,CSAPGGQGTNEQFF,TGCAGTGCTCCTGGGGGACAGGGGACCAATGAGCAGTTCTTC
TRBJ1-6,once,NA,TRBV4-1,CAGSQVMQGRDNSPLHF,TGCGCCGGCAGCCAAGTTATGCAGGGGAGGGATAATTCACCCCTCCACTTT
TRBJ1-2,few,NA,TRBV20-1,CSAWGRTDYGYTF,TGCAGTGCTTGGGGACGGACGGACTATGGCTACACCTTC